The 26 T cell receptor beta chains reported below all come from one sample, sequenced in a study of shared clonotypes between healthy human individuals. Profiled with immunoSEQ multiplex PCR; TCRdb holds only in-frame clones, not every one. Among over 700,000 clones, just under 75% were seen once, and the ten largest hold about 1.8%. Sequencing used memory CD4+ T cells sorted from blood. Subset: CD45RA-negative fraction. The receptors derive from a woman in her 30s in good health.

This clone was found a few times. The chain couples TRBV5-1 to TRBJ2-3; 10 positions match TRBD1. This CDR3 comprises 15 residues. Trimming took 0 bases from V and 6 from J; bases not matched to a gene: 4. CDR1 SGHRS and CDR2 YFSETQ come from the germline V gene. The CDR3 loop reads CASSLATGGSDTQYF. CDR3 DNA: TGCGCCAGCAGCTTGGCGACAGGGGGCAGCGATACGCAGTATTTT.

This rearrangement joins TRBV30 to TRBJ2-7; TRBD1 might be the D (5 bases). Germline V gives CDR1 GTSNPN, CDR2 SVGIG (reference sequence). Deletions cut 3 bases from V and 3 bases from J, with 15 bases between. The CDR3 is 14 residues long. As DNA, the CDR3 is TGTGCCTGGAGAGTATCAGGGAAAATCTACGAGCAGTACTTC. Translating gives CAWRVSGKIYEQYF.

This rearrangement joins TRBV5-4 to TRBJ1-1; 7 bases fit TRBD1. From germline, CDR1 is SGHNT and CDR2 YYREEE (reference sequence). V gave up 3 bases and J gave up 3 bases; unmatched junction bases: 8. The length of the CDR3 is 15 residues. The DNA of the CDR3 is TGTGCCAGCAGCTCAGGGGGGGGAAGTTACACTGAAGCTTTCTTT. It yields the protein CASSSGGGSYTEAFF.

The CDR3 sequence: CASNLQGLVEAFF. DNA of the CDR3: TGTGCCAGCAATCTACAGGGGTTGGTGGAAGCTTTCTTT. The chain employs TRBV2 and TRBJ1-1; 7 positions match TRBD1. The V segment lost 7 bases and the J segment 8 bases; nucleotides outside the gene matches: 10. The CDR3 consists of 13 residues. Germline CDR1 and CDR2: SNHLY and FYNNEI.

The sample holds a few counts of this clone. This chain joins TRBV7-2 and TRBJ1-6; 8 bases are a match to TRBD1. Germline values: CDR1 SGHTA, CDR2 FQGNSA. The CDR3 totals 14 residues. V shed 5 bases, J shed 10 bases, and the junction held 7 bases outside the gene matches. Written as DNA, the CDR3 is TGTGCCAGCAGCCAGGACAGGGTTAGCTCACCCCTCCACTTT. It encodes CASSQDRVSSPLHF.

This clone was picked up a small number of times. This same CDR3 is encoded by further DNA sequences in the sample. The chain has TRBV7-2 and TRBJ1-5, with D hard to call. Trimming took off 4 bases at V and 1 base at J, with 11 bases between the two ends. The germline V gene has CDR1 SGHTA and CDR2 FQGNSA. The CDR3 runs to 15 residues. As DNA, the CDR3 is TGTGCCAGCAGCTCAGACGCGTTGAGCAATCAGCCCCAGCATTTT. Its protein product is CASSSDALSNQPQHF.

This rearrangement joins TRBV7-9 to TRBJ1-1, with a weak D call TRBD1 (6 bases). The ends were cut back, 5 bases at V and 4 bases at J, with 11 bases in the middle. There are 13 residues in the CDR3. CDR1 is SEHNR and CDR2 is FQNEAQ in the germline V gene (reference sequence). This chain's CDR3 is CASSPQGGTEAFF. DNA of the CDR3: TGTGCCAGCAGCCCACAGGGCGGCACTGAAGCTTTCTTT.

About this clone: A junction boundary mismatches the germline segment, possibly from a read error. The rearrangement uses TRBV14 and TRBJ2-7; unclear D gene. Germline V gives CDR1 SGHDN, CDR2 FVKESK. This CDR3 spans 12 amino acids. The CDR3 here is CASSRISFEQYF. The CDR3 DNA sequence: TGTGCCAGCAGTCGAATCTCCTTCGAGCAGTACTTC. The full variable domain, its missing parts supplied by reference TRBV14 and TRBJ2-7, is EAGVTQFPSHSVIEKGQTVTLRCDPISGHDNLYWYRRVMGKEIKFLLHFVKESKQDESGMPNNRFLAERTGGTYSTLKVQPAELEDSGVYFCASSRISFEQYFGPGTRLTVT.

The chain uses TRBV11-3 and TRBJ2-2; perhaps TRBD2 as D (6 bases). Per germline, CDR1 SGHNT and CDR2 YENEEA. V lost 5 bases to trimming and J lost 8 bases, with 15 bases between them. CDR3 size: 14 residues. CDR3 amino acids: CASSRKIGTGELFF. CDR3 sequence (DNA): TGTGCCAGCAGCCGCAAAATCGGGACTGGGGAGCTGTTTTTT.

Here the CDR3 DNA reads TGTGCCAGCAGTAAGCATGGGGAGTCCCAGCATTTT. As protein: CASSKHGESQHF. The V and J genes are TRBV28 and TRBJ1-5; D unclear. CDR3 length equals 12 residues. Germline CDR1 MDHEN, CDR2 SYDVKM. Between the trimmed V and J ends, which lost 5 bases and 11 bases, there was a span of 13 bases.

This chain connects TRBV6-5 to TRBJ1-2; 7 positions agree with TRBD1. The CDR3 sequence is 15 residues long. Germline CDR1 reads MNHEY; CDR2 reads SVGAGI. V was pared by 6 bases and J by 7 bases, with 14 bases of the junction left unmatched. The CDR3: CASSPYGEGATGYTF. DNA for the CDR3: TGTGCCAGCAGCCCCTATGGTGAGGGGGCAACTGGCTACACCTTC.

A few counts support this clone. This CDR3 is also generated by other DNA sequences in the sample. The CDR3 here is CSARDSYEQYF. The CDR3 region has the DNA TGCAGTGCTAGAGACAGTTACGAGCAGTACTTC. V usage is TRBV20-1 and J usage is TRBJ2-7; D gene ambiguous. CDR1 DFQATT and CDR2 SNEGSKA come from the germline V gene (reference sequence). The CDR3 sequence is 11 residues long. Trimming took 0 bases from V and 4 from J, leaving 4 bases between them.

The V call is TRBV29-1, the J call TRBJ2-1; weak D call: TRBD2 (5 bases). The CDR3 is made up of 15 amino acids. Germline CDR1 and CDR2: SQVTM and ANQGSEA. V was clipped by 4 bases and J by 0 bases, with 13 bases between them. CDR3 DNA sequence: TGCAGCGTTGTAACGGGATCCAGCTCCTACAATGAGCAGTTCTTC. It encodes CSVVTGSSSYNEQFF.

A single count supports this clone. Here the CDR3 reads CASRPRGGGNRDEQFF. For the CDR3, the DNA is TGTGCCAGCAGACCTCGCGGCGGGGGAAATCGGGATGAGCAGTTCTTC. The gene calls are TRBV7-3 and TRBJ2-1; TRBD2 matches 7 bases. V lost 6 bases to trimming and J lost 8 bases; unmatched junction nucleotides: 16. CDR3 length: 16 residues. CDR1 and CDR2 (germline): SGHTA, FQGTGA.

V is TRBV11-2 and J is TRBJ2-2; D might be TRBD1 or TRBD2, each matching 5 bases. The CDR3 is 18 amino acids. Germline CDR1 is SGHAT and CDR2 is FQNNGV. The V end lost 4 bases, the J end lost 4 bases, and 22 bases lay between the germline ends. CDR3 nucleotides: TGTGCCAGCAGCTCACTCGGGGCAGCTTTTCGGGTCACCGGGGAGCTGTTTTTT. Amino acids: CASSSLGAAFRVTGELFF.

By frequency in the sample, this clone is medium-sized. The V and J genes are TRBV7-2 and TRBJ1-5, with 7 bases matching TRBD1. Trimming removed 2 bases from V and 1 base from J; junction bases left unmatched: 5. CDR1 SGHTA and CDR2 FQGNSA come from the germline V gene. The length of the CDR3 is 16 residues. CDR3 nucleotide sequence: TGTGCCAGCAGCTTATACAGGGGAAGGAGCAATCAGCCCCAGCATTTT. Translating it yields CASSLYRGRSNQPQHF.

This clone turned up a few times. CDR3 nucleotide sequence: TGCAGCGTTGATGGGAACAGGGTAAACACTGAAGCTTTCTTT. It codes for CSVDGNRVNTEAFF. The V gene is TRBV29-1, the J gene TRBJ1-1, with D possibly TRBD1 on 6 matching bases. The germline CDR1 and CDR2 sequences are SQVTM and ANQGSEA. Trimming cost V 3 bases and J 2 bases, with 13 bases left between them. This CDR3 spans 14 amino acids.

Points on this clone: The same CDR3 is also encoded by other DNA sequences in this sample. The chain uses TRBV7-9 and TRBJ1-4, with 10 bases fitting TRBD1. CDR3 length: 14 amino acids. J lost 7 bases, V lost 4 bases, and 3 bases had no gene match. CDR1 is SEHNR, CDR2 FQNEAQ, per germline (reference sequence). CDR3 bases: TGTGCCAGCAGCTCCGACAGGGGGCTTGAAAAACTGTTTTTT. It codes for CASSSDRGLEKLFF.

The table lists this clone with a count of one. The chain carries TRBV20-1 and TRBJ2-3; no reliable D call. The CDR3 consists of 11 residues. The V end was cut by 7 bases, the J end by 6 bases, with 11 bases between. Germline-derived CDR1 and CDR2 are DFQATT and SNEGSKA (reference sequence). The CDR3 coding sequence is TGCAGTGGAAGTCGTAAGGATACGCAGTATTTT. This translates into CSGSRKDTQYF.

The chain combines TRBV11-3 with TRBJ2-7; TRBD1 might be the D (5 bases). The V gene's germline CDR1 is SGHNT and CDR2 YENEEA. CDR3 length equals 13 residues. The V end lost 1 base, the J end lost 7 bases, and 11 bases lay between the germline ends. The chain's CDR3 is CASSLGPKGEQYF. In nucleotides, the CDR3 is TGTGCCAGCAGCTTAGGGCCCAAGGGGGAGCAGTACTTC.

The rearrangement uses TRBV13 and TRBJ2-7; D gene unclear. Trimming pared 2 bases from V and 3 bases from J, leaving 11 bases between. This CDR3 has 14 residues. Germline loops: CDR1 PRHDT, CDR2 FYEKMQ (reference sequence). The CDR3 here is CASSLFQDFYEQYF. CDR3 coding DNA: TGTGCCAGCAGCTTATTTCAGGATTTCTACGAGCAGTACTTC.

This clone occurred a few times. V is TRBV6-1 and J is TRBJ1-2; D ambiguous. Trimming pared 3 bases from V and 4 bases from J, leaving 6 bases between. CDR3 length equals 12 residues. From germline, CDR1 is MNHNS and CDR2 SASEGT. The CDR3 nucleotides are TGTGCCAGCAGTGATTTCGCCTATGGCTACACCTTC. Translating gives CASSDFAYGYTF.

This clone turned up a few times. The J gene is TRBJ2-7, the V gene TRBV18; 9 nucleotides line up with TRBD2. This CDR3 is built from 16 residues. V gave up 0 bases and J gave up 2 bases; unmatched junction bases: 5. Germline values: CDR1 KGHSH, CDR2 LQKENI. The CDR3 sequence is CASSPPASGKTYEQYF. The DNA for the CDR3 is TGTGCCAGCTCACCACCCGCTAGCGGGAAAACCTACGAGCAGTACTTC.

Written as DNA, the CDR3 is TGTGCCAGCAGCCCCCGCAGGGAGCTAAGGTACGAGCAGTACTTC. As protein: CASSPRRELRYEQYF. V gene TRBV7-8 combines with J gene TRBJ2-7; D tentatively reads TRBD1 or TRBD2 (5 bases each). CDR1 SGHVS and CDR2 FQNEAQ come from the germline V gene. Trimming shortened V by 5 bases and J by 4 bases, and 18 bases separated the two germline ends. CDR3 size: 15 residues.

The chain links TRBV6-5 to TRBJ1-1; TRBD1 matches at 8 bases. In germline, CDR1 is MNHEY, CDR2 SVGAGI. Losses at the gene ends were 5 bases for V and 4 bases for J; bases not matched to a gene: 6. This CDR3 is built from 14 residues. Here the CDR3 reads CASSTRGQGTEAFF. In DNA, the CDR3 is TGTGCCAGCAGTACCAGGGGGCAGGGCACTGAAGCTTTCTTT.

This clone was counted only a few times. The chain is built from TRBV6-1 and TRBJ2-7, with 7 bases fitting TRBD1. Germline V CDR1 and CDR2: MNHNS, SASEGT. The CDR3 consists of 13 residues. The CDR3 sequence: CASAAGGSYEQYF. The CDR3 DNA reads as TGTGCAAGCGCGGCAGGGGGCTCCTACGAGCAGTACTTC.